The entry that follows covers one T cell receptor (beta chain) sequence. There is no known antigen for this receptor. Base qualities are not at hand, and no much larger clone is one base apart. This record belongs to a study of T-cell memory formation after mild COVID-19 (dated by TCRdb to about 2021). Regarding the complete study: Most TCR sequence clusters were specific to one of the two donors. In a couple of donors, T-cell clones that expanded and contracted after mild COVID-19 were tracked by sequencing TCRalpha and TCRbeta repertoires over time. The cohort comprised two young, previously healthy adult volunteers, one female and one male.

Ficoll-Paque density gradient centrifugation was the method used to isolate PBMCs. The run used an Illumina NovaSeq 6000. TCRalpha and TCRbeta cDNA libraries were constructed by 5'RACE with constant-segment primers, with sample barcodes and unique molecular identifiers being introduced. Trizol reagent was used to extract RNA from every sample. Amplification of the libraries took two PCR steps, and the second step added a second sample barcode plus Illumina TruSeq adapters. Sequencing of the libraries was done on an Illumina NovaSeq, producing 2 x 150 bp paired-end reads. In the source study's methods: Demultiplexing of reads and collapsing into UMI-guided consensus sequences were performed with migec v1.2.7. Using mixcr v2.1.11, the UMI consensuses were aligned to TRA and TRB V and J templates and assembled into clonotypes. A clonotype was counted as expanded or contracted only if both edgeR and NoisET called the change significant, with noise models trained on biological replicates. For edgeR calls, a false discovery rate-adjusted p below 0.01 and a log2 fold-change threshold of 1 were applied. PCA with hierarchical clustering of max-normalized trajectories of the 1000 most abundant clonotypes was used as exploratory dynamics analysis. Each responding clone was given a CD4 or CD8 phenotype based on the CD4+ and CD8+ repertoires, which had been sequenced separately. Starting from the raw public reads, TCRdb applied fastp trimming at Q25, assembled clones with MiXCR and retained in-frame beta chains. CDR3 protein sequences are deduplicated, and each keeps its most common genes and DNA. TCRdb's processing, not the study's, gives the V and J calls here. The sample table shows tens of thousands of distinct CDR3 sequences, and approximately 7% are seen once. 1.2% to 1.5% of the sample goes to the ten largest clones.

The paper's findings and limits, for the study overall: Some responding clones were found in pre-infection memory, which suggests that pre-existing cross-reactive memory T cells took part in the SARS-CoV-2 response. Balanced CD4/CD8 phenotypes were observed for clones contracting from day 15 to 85, whereas a bias towards CD4+ was observed for a second wave of clones expanding from day 15 to 37. Contracting CD4+ clones appeared mostly in the CM and EM memory subsets, whereas CD8+ clones were enriched in EMRA. Only a couple of mild cases were covered by the study, and larger cohorts that include severe cases with pre-infection samples were considered necessary. SARS-CoV-2 specificity was not confirmed for the second-wave clones peaking on day 37.

The CDR3, from cysteine to phenylalanine, totals 12 residues. The sequence is cut down to CDR3 DNA, 36 bases in frame from base 1. CDR1 and CDR2 are drawn from the germline V gene (reference sequence): MNHNY, SVGAGI. Relative to germline, V is 6 bases shorter and J is 4 bases shorter, with 8 bases between their ends. The chain couples TRBV6-6 to TRBJ2-3; no D segment can be confidently identified. Sequencing was performed on PBMCs or a T cell subset sorted from them (not recorded which). This sequence originates from a man between 18 and 35 years old who had mild COVID-19 (a few samples of this study predate the infection). The sample titles of this study are shuffled in the database, so cell type and time point are left out; the donor was told from shared clones. CDR3 region: CASRDDSDTQYF. In nucleotides, the sequence is TGTGCCAGCAGGGACGACTCAGATACGCAGTATTTT.